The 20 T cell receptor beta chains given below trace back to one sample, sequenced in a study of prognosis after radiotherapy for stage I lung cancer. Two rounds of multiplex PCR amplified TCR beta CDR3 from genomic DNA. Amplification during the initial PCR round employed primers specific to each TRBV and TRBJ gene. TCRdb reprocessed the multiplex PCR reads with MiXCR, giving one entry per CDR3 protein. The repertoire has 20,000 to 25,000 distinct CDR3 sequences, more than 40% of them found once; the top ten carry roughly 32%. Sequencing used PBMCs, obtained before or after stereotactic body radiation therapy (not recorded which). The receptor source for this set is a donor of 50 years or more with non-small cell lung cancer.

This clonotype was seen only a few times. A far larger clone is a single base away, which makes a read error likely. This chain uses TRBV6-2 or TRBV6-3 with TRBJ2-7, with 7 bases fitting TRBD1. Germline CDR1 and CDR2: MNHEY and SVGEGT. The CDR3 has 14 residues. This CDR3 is CASSRDRQNYDQYF. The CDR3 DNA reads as TGTGCCAGCAGCCGGGACAGACAAAACTACGATCAGTACTTC.

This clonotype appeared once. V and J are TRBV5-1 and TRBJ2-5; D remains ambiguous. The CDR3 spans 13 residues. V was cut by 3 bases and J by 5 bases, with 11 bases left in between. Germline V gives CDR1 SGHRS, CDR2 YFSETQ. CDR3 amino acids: CASSYELTETQYF. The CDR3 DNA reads TGCGCCAGCAGCTATGAACTAACGGAGACCCAGTACTTC. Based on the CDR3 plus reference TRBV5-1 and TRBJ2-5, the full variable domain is KAGVTQTPRYLIKTRGQQVTLSCSPISGHRSVSWYQQTPGQGLQFLFEYFSETQRNKGNFPGRFSGRQFSNSRSEMNVSTLELGDSALYLCASSYELTETQYFGPGTRLLVL.

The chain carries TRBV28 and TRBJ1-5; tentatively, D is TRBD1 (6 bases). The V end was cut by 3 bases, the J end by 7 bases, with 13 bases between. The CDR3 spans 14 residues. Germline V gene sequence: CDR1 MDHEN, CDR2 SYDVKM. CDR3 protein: CASSLSRGWQPQHF. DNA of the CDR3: TGTGCCAGCAGTTTGAGTAGGGGGTGGCAGCCCCAGCATTTT.

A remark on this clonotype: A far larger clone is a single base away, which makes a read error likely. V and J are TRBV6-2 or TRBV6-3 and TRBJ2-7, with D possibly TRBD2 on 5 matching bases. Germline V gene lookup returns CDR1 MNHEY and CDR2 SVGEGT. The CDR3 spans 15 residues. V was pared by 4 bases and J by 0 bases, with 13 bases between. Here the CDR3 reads CASSSDGLPSYEQYF. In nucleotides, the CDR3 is TGTGCCAGCAGTTCGGACGGACTTCCCTCCTACGAGCAGTACTTC.

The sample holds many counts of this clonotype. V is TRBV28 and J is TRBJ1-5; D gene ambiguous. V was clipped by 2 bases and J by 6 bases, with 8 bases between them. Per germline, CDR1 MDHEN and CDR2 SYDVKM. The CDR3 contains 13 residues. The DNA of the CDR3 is TGTGCCAGCAGTTTAAGTCAAGGTCAGCCCCAGCATTTT. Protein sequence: CASSLSQGQPQHF.

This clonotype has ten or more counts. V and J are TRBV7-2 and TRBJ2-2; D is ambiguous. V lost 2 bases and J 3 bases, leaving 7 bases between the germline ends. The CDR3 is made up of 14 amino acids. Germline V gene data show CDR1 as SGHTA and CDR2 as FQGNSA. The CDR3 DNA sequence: TGTGCCAGCAGCTTAATGGGATACACCGGGGAGCTGTTTTTT. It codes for CASSLMGYTGELFF.

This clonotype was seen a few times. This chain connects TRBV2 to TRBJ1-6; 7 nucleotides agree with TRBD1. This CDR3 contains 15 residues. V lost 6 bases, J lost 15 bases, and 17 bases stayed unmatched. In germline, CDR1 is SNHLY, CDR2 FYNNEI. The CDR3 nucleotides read TGTGCCAGCAGCGGTGACAGGGCAGGGGATGCACACCTCCACTTT. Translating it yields CASSGDRAGDAHLHF.

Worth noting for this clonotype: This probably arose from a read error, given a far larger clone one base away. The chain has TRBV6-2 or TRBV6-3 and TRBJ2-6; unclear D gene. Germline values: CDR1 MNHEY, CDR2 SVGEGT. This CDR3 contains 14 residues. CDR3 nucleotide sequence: TGTGCCAGCAGTTACGGGCAGAATATATACGAGCATTACTTC. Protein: CASSYGQNIYEHYF.

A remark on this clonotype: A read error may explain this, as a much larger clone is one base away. The CDR3 DNA follows: TGTGCCAGCATTGAAGCTAGCGGGACGGGGCAGTTCTTC. Protein: CASIEASGTGQFF. The J gene is TRBJ2-1, the V gene TRBV6-1; the match to TRBD2 covers 9 bases. The CDR3 totals 13 residues. CDR1 is MNHNS, CDR2 SASEGT, per germline.

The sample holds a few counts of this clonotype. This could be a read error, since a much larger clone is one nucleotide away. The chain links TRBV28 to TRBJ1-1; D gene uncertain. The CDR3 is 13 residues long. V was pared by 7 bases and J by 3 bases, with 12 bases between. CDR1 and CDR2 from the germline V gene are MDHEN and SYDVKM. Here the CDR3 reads CASIRRLDTEAFF. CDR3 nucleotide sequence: TGTGCCAGCATCCGTCGACTGGACACTGAAGCTTTCTTT.

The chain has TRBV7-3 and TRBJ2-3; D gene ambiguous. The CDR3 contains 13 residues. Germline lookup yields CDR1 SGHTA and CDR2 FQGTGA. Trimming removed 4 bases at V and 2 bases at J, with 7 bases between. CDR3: CASSSIHTDTQYF. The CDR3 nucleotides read TGTGCCAGCAGCTCAATTCACACAGATACGCAGTATTTT. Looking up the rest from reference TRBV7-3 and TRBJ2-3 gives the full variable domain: GAGVSQTPSNKVTEKGKYVELRCDPISGHTALYWYRQSLGQGPEFLIYFQGTGAADDSGLPNDRFFAVRPEGSVSTLKIQRTERGDSAVYLCASSSIHTDTQYFGPGTRLTVL.

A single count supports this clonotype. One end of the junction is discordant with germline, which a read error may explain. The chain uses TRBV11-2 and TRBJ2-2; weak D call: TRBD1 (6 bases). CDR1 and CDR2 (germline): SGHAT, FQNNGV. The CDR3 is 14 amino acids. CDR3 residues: CASSTGQTTGELFF. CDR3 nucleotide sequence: TGCGCCAGCAGCACCGGACAGACCACCGGGGAGCTGTTTTTT. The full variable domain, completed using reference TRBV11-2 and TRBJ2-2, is EAGVAQSPRYKIIEKRQSVAFWCNPISGHATLYWYQQILGQGPKLLIQFQNNGVVDDSQLPKDRFSAERLKGVDSTLKIQPAKLEDSAVYLCASSTGQTTGELFFGEGSRLTVL.

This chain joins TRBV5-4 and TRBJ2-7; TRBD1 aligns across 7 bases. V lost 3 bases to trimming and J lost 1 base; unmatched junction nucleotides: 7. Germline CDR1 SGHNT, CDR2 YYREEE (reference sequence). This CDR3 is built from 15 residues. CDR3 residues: CASSSTGVGSYEQYF. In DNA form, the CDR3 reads TGTGCCAGCAGCTCTACAGGGGTGGGGTCCTACGAGCAGTACTTC.

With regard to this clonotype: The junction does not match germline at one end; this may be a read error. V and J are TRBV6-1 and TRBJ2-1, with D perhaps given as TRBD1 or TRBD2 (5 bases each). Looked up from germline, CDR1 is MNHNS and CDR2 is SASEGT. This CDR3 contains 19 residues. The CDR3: CAGSRDGVTSLRSYNEQFF. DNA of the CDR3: TGTGCCGGCAGTCGGGACGGGGTCACCTCACTAAGGAGTTACAATGAGCAGTTCTTC.

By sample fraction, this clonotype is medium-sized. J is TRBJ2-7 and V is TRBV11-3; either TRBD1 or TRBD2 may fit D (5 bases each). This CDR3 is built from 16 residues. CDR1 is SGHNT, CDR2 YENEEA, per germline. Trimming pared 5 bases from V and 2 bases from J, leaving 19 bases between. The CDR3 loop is CASSPRGAYSAYEQYF. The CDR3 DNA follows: TGTGCCAGCAGCCCCCGAGGGGCCTATTCGGCCTACGAGCAGTACTTC.

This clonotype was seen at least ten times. CDR3 coding DNA: TGTGCCAGCAGCTTAGATGGCGGCTTAGGTCAGGGGGAGACCCAGTACTTC. Encoded protein: CASSLDGGLGQGETQYF. The J gene is TRBJ2-5, the V gene TRBV11-2; possible D gene TRBD1, 6 bases. V was cut by 0 bases and J by 5 bases, with 19 bases left in between. This CDR3 comprises 17 residues. Germline lookup yields CDR1 SGHAT and CDR2 FQNNGV.

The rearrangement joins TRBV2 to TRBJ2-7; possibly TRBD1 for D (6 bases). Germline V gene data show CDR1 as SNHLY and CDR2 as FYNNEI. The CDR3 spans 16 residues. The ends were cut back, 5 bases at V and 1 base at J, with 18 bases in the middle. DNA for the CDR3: TGTGCCAGCAGTAGTGGCAGGGGAATAGGATCCTACGAGCAGTACTTC. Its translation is CASSSGRGIGSYEQYF.

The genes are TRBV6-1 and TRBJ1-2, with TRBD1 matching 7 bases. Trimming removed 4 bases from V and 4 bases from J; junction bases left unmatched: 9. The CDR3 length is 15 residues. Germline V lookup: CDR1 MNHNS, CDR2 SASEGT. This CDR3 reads CASSGHTGAVYGYTF. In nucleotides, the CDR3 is TGTGCCAGCAGTGGGCATACAGGGGCGGTCTATGGCTACACCTTC.

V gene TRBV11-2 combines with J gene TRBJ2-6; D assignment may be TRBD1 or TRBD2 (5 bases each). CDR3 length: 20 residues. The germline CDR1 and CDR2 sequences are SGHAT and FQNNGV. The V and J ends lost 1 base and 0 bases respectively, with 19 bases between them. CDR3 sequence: CASSLVGVGRGPSGANVLTF. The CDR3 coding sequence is TGTGCCAGCAGCTTAGTGGGGGTGGGACGGGGACCCTCTGGGGCCAACGTCCTGACTTTC.

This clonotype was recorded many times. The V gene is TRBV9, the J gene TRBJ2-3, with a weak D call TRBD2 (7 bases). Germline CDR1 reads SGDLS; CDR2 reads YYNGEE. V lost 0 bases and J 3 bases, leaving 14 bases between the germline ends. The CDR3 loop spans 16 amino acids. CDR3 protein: CASSVEVGRGTDTQYF. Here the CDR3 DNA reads TGTGCCAGCAGCGTAGAGGTAGGGAGGGGGACAGATACGCAGTATTTT.